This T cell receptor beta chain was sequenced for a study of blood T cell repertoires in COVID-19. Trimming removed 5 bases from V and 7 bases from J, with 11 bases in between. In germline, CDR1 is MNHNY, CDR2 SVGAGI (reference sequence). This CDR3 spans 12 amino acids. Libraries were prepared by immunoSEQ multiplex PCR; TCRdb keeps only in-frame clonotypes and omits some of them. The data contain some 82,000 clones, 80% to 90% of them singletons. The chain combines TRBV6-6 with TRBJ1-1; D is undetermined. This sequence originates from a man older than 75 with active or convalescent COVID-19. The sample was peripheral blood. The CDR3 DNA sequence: TGTGCCAGCAGTCCCCTGGGAGTTGAAGCTTTCTTT. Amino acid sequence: CASSPLGVEAFF.